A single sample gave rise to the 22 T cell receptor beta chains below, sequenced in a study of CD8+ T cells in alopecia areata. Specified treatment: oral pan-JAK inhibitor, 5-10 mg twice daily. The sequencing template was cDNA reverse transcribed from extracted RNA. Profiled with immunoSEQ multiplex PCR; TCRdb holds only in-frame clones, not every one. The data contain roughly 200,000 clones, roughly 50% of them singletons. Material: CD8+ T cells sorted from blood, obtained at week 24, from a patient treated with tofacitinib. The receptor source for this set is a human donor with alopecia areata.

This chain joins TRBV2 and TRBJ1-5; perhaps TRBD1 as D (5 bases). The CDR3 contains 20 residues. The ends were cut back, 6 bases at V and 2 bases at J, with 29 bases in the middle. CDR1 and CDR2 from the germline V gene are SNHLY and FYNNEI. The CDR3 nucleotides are TGTGCCAGCAGGCCGACCGGGGCCCTCCCAGGAAGAGTTGGCAATCAGCCCCAGCATTTT. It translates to CASRPTGALPGRVGNQPQHF.

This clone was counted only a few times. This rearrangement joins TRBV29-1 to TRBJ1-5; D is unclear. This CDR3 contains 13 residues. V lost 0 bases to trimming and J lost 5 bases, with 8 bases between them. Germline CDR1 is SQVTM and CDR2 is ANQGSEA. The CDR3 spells CSVEDLPDQPQHF. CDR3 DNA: TGCAGCGTTGAAGATCTTCCCGATCAGCCCCAGCATTTT.

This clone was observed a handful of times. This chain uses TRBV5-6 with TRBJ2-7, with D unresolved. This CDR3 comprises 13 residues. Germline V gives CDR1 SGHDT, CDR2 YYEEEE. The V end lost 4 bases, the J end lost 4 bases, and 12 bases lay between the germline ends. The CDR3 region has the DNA TGTGCCAGCAGCCCGATTTCCGATTACGAGCAGTACTTC. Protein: CASSPISDYEQYF. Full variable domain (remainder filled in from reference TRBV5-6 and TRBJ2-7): DAGVTQSPTHLIKTRGQQVTLRCSPKSGHDTVSWYQQALGQGPQFIFQYYEEEERQRGNFPDRFSGHQFPNYSSELNVNALLLGDSALYLCASSPISDYEQYFGPGTRLTVT.

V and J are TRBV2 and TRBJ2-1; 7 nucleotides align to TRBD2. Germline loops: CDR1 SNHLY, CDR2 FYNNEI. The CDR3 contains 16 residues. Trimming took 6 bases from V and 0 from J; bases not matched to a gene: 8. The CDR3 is CASREPRTSSYNEQFF. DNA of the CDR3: TGTGCCAGCAGGGAACCGAGGACTAGCTCCTACAATGAGCAGTTCTTC.

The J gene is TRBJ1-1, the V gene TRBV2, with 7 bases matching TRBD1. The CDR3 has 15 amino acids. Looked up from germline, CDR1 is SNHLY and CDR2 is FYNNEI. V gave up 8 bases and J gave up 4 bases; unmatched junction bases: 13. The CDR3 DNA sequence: TGTGCCAGCGCCGAGGGGGCTTCGAGGGTCACTGAAGCTTTCTTT. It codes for CASAEGASRVTEAFF.

The DNA of the CDR3 is TGTGCCAGCAGGGGACAGGGCGCATCAAACACTGAAGCTTTCTTT. It is translated as CASRGQGASNTEAFF. The chain uses TRBV2 and TRBJ1-1; 9 nucleotides match TRBD1. This CDR3 comprises 15 residues. Unmatched junction bases numbered 7, after V lost 6 bases and J lost 2 bases. The germline gives CDR1 SNHLY, CDR2 FYNNEI.

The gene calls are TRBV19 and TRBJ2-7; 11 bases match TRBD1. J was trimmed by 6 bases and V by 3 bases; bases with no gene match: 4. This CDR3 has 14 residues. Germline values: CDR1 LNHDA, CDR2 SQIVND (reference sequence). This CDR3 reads CASSIWTGGGEQYF. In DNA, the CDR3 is TGTGCCAGTAGTATCTGGACAGGGGGCGGCGAGCAGTACTTC.

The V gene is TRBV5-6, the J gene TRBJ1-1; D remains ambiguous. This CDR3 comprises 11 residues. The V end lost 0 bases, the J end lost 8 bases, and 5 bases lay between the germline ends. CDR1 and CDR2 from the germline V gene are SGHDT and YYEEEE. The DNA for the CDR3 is TGTGCCAGCAGCTTGGTCGGGGAAGCTTTCTTT. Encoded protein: CASSLVGEAFF.

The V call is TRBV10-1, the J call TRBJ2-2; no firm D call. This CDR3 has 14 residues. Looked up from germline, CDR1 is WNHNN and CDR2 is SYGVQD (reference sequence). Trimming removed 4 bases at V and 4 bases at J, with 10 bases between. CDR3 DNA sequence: TGCGCCAGCAGTGGGGTTCGGAGCACCGGGGAGCTGTTTTTT. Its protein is CASSGVRSTGELFF.

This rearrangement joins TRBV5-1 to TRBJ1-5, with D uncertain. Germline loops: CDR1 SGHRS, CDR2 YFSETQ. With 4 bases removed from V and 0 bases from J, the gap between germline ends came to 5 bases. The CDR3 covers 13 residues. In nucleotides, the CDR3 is TGCGCCAGCAGCCCGGATAGCAATCAGCCCCAGCATTTT. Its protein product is CASSPDSNQPQHF.

The CDR3 protein is CASSLGERDEQFF. CDR3 in DNA: TGTGCCAGCAGCCTCGGGGAACGGGATGAGCAGTTCTTC. The chain employs TRBV27 and TRBJ2-1; tentatively, D is TRBD2 (5 bases). CDR1 and CDR2 from the germline V gene are MNHEY and SMNVEV (reference sequence). V lost 6 bases, J lost 8 bases, and 14 bases lay in between. The CDR3 length is 13 residues.

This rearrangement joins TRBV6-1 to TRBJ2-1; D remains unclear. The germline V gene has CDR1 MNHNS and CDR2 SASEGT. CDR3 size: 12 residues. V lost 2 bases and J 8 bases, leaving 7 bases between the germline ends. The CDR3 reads CASSESVDEQFF. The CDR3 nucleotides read TGTGCCAGCAGTGAATCAGTCGATGAGCAGTTCTTC.

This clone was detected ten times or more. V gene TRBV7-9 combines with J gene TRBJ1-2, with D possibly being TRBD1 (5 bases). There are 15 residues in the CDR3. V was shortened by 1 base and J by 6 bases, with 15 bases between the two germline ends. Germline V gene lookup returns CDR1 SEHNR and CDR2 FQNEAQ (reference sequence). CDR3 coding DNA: TGTGCCAGCAGCTTAGGGGCTCGGGGGAAGAATGGCTACACCTTC. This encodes CASSLGARGKNGYTF.

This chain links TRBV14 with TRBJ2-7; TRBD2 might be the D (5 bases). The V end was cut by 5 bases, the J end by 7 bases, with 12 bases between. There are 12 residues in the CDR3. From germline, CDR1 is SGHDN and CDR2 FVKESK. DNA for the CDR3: TGTGCCAGCAGCTGGACCACGGGAGAGCAGTACTTC. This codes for CASSWTTGEQYF.

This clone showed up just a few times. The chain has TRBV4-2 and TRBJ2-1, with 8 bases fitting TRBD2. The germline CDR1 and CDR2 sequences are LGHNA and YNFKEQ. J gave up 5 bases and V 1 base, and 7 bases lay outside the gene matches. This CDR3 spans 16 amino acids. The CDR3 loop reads CASSQARGGRDNEQFF. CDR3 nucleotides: TGTGCCAGCAGCCAAGCCCGGGGGGGCCGAGACAATGAGCAGTTCTTC.

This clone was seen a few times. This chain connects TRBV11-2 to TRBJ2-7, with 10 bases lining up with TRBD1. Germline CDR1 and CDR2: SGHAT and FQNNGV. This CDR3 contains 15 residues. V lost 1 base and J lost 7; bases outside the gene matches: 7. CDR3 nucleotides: TGTGCCAGCAGCTTAGCGAGACAGGGGGCTGGGGAGCAGTACTTC. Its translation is CASSLARQGAGEQYF.

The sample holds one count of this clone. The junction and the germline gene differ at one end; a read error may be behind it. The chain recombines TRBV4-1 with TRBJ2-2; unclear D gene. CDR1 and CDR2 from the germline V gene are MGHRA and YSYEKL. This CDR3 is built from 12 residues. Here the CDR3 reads CASSGPPGELFF. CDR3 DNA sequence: TGTGCCAGCAGTGGGCCGCCCGGGGAGCTGTTTTTT.

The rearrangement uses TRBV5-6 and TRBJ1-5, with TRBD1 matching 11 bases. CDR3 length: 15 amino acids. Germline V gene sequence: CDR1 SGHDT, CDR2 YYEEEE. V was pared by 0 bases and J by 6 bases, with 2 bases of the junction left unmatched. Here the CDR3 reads CASSLGDRGAQPQHF. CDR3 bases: TGTGCCAGCAGCTTGGGGGACAGGGGGGCTCAGCCCCAGCATTTT.

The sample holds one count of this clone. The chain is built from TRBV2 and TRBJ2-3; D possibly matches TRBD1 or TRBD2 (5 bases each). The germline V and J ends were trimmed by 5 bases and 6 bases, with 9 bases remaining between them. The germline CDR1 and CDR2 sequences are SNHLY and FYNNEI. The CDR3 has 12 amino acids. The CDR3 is CASSRDPDTQYF. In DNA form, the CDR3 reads TGTGCCAGCAGTAGGGACCCGGATACGCAGTATTTT. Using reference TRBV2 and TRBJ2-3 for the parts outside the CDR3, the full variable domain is EPEVTQTPSHQVTQMGQEVILRCVPISNHLYFYWYRQILGQKVEFLVSFYNNEISEKSEIFDDQFSVERPDGSNFTLKIRSTKLEDSAMYFCASSRDPDTQYFGPGTRLTVL.

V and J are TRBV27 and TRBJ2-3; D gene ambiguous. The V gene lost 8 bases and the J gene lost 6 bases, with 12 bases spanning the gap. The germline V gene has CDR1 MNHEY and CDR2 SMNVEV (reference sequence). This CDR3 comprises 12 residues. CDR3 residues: CASSTFGDTQYF. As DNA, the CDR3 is TGTGCCAGCTCTACGTTTGGGGATACGCAGTATTTT.

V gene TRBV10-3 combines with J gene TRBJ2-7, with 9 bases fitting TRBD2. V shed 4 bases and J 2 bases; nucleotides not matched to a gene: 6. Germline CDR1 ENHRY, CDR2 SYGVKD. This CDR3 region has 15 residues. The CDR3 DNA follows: TGTGCCATCAGTGGGCCTAGCGGGGAGCCCTACGAGCAGTACTTC. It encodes CAISGPSGEPYEQYF.

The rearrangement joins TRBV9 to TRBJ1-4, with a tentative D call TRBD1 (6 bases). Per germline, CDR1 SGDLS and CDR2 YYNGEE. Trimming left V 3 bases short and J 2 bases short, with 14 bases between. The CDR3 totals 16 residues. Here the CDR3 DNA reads TGTGCCAGCAGCGCTCTCGGGGGGGCTACTAATGAAAAACTGTTTTTT. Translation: CASSALGGATNEKLFF.